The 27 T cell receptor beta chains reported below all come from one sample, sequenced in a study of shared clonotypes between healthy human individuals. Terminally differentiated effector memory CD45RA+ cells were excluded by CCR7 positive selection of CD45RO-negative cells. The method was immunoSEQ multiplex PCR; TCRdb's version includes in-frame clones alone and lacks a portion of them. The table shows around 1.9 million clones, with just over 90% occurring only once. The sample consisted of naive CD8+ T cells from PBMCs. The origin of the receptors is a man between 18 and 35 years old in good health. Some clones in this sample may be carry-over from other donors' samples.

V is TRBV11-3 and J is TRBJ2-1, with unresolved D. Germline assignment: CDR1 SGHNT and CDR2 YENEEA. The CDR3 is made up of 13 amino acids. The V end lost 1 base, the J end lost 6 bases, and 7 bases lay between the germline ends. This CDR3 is CASSLAYGNEQFF. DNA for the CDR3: TGTGCCAGCAGCTTAGCATACGGCAATGAGCAGTTCTTC.

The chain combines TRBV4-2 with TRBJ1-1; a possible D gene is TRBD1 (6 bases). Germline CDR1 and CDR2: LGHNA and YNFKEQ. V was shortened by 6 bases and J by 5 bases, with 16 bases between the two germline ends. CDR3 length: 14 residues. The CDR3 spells CASRRGEGGTEAFF. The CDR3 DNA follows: TGTGCCAGCAGACGAGGGGAGGGGGGGACTGAAGCTTTCTTT.

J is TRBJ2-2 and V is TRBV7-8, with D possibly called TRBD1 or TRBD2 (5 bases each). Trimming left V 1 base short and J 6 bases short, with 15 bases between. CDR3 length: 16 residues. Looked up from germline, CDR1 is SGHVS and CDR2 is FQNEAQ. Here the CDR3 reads CASSLVLGPLAGELFF. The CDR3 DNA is TGTGCCAGCAGCTTAGTTTTGGGACCATTGGCCGGGGAGCTGTTTTTT.

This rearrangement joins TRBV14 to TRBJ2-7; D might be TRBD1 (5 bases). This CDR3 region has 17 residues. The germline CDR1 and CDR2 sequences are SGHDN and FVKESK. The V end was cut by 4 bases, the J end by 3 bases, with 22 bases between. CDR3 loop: CASSRLEGVGFYYEQYF. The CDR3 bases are TGTGCCAGCAGCCGTCTGGAAGGGGTGGGCTTCTACTACGAGCAGTACTTC. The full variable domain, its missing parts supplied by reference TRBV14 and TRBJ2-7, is EAGVTQFPSHSVIEKGQTVTLRCDPISGHDNLYWYRRVMGKEIKFLLHFVKESKQDESGMPNNRFLAERTGGTYSTLKVQPAELEDSGVYFCASSRLEGVGFYYEQYFGPGTRLTVT.

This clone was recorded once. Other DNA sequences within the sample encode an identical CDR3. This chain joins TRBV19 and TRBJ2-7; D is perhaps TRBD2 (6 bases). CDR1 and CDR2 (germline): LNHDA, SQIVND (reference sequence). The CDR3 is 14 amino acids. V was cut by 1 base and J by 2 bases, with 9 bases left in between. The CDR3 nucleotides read TGTGCCAGTAGTATAGTAACGGGAGCCTACGAGCAGTACTTC. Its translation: CASSIVTGAYEQYF.

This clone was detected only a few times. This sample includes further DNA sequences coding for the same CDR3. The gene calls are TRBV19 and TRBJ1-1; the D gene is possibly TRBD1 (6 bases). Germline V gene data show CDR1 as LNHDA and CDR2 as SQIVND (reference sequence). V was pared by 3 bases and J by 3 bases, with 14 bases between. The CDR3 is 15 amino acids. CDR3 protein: CASSMGQGTYTEAFF. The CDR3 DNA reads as TGTGCCAGTAGTATGGGGCAGGGGACTTACACTGAAGCTTTCTTT.

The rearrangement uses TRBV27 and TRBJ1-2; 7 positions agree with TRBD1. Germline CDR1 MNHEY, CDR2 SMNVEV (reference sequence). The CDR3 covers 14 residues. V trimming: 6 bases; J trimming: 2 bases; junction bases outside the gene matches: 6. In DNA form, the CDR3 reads TGTGCCAGCAGCGTCACAGGGGAAAACTATGGCTACACCTTC. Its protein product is CASSVTGENYGYTF.

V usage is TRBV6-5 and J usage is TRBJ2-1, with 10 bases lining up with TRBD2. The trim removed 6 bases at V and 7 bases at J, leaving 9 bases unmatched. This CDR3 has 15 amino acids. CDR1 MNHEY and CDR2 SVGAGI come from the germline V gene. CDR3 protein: CASRVSGRAWNEQFF. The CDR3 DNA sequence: TGTGCCAGCAGAGTGAGCGGGAGGGCCTGGAATGAGCAGTTCTTC.

Here the CDR3 reads CASSQARTATNEQFF. In nucleotides, the CDR3 is TGCGCCAGCAGCCAAGCCCGGACCGCGACCAATGAGCAGTTCTTC. The gene calls are TRBV4-1 and TRBJ2-1, with no clear D. Per the germline V gene, CDR1 is MGHRA and CDR2 is YSYEKL. V gave up 1 base and J gave up 6 bases, with 13 bases separating them. This CDR3 has 15 residues.

CDR3 amino acids: CASMGSEWTEQYF. The CDR3 coding sequence is TGCGCCAGCATGGGTAGCGAATGGACCGAGCAGTACTTC. The rearrangement joins TRBV10-2 to TRBJ2-7; a possible D gene is TRBD2 (5 bases). Trimming removed 7 bases from V and 6 bases from J, with 16 bases in between. CDR1 and CDR2 from the germline V gene are WSHSY and SAAADI. CDR3 size: 13 residues.

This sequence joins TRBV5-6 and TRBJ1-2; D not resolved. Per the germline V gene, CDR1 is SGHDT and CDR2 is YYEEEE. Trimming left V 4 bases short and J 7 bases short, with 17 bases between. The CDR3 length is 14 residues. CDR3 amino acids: CASSAGSSWGGYTF. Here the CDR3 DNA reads TGTGCCAGCAGCGCCGGGTCCTCCTGGGGTGGCTACACCTTC.

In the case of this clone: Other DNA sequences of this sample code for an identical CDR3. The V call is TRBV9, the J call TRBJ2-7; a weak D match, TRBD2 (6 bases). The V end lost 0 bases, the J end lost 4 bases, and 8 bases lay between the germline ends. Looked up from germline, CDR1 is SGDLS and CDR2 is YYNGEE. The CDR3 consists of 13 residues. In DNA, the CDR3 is TGTGCCAGCAGCGTAGACCGGGGGTACGAGCAGTACTTC. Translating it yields CASSVDRGYEQYF.

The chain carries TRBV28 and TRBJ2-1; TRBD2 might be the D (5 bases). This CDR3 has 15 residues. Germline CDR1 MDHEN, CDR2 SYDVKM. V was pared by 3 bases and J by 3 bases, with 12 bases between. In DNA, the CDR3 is TGTGCCAGCAGTTTTGGGCTAGCCAACTACAATGAGCAGTTCTTC. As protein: CASSFGLANYNEQFF.

CDR3 DNA: TGCGCCAGCAGCTTGGCCGGTTGGAGGATAGACACTGAAGCTTTCTTT. It yields the protein CASSLAGWRIDTEAFF. This rearrangement joins TRBV5-1 to TRBJ1-1; D unresolved. Germline V gives CDR1 SGHRS, CDR2 YFSETQ. Between the trimmed V and J ends, which lost 0 bases and 3 bases, there was a span of 15 bases. The CDR3 length is 16 residues.

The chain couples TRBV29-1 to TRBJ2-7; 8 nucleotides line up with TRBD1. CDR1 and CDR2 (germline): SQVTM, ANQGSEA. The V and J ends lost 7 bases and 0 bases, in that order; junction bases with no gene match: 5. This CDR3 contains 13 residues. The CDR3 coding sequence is TGCAGCGCGACAGGGGCCGTCTCCTACGAGCAGTACTTC. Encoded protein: CSATGAVSYEQYF.

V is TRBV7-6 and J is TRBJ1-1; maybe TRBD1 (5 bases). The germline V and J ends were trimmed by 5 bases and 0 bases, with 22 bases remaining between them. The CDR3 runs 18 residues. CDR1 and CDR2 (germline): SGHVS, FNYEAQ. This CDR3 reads CASSQGRPAYTMNTEAFF. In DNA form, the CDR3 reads TGTGCCAGCAGCCAGGGAAGACCAGCCTACACCATGAACACTGAAGCTTTCTTT.

As DNA, the CDR3 is TGTGCCAGTAGGCCGGGACAGGGGGCATCCTACGAGCAGTACTTC. This sequence encodes CASRPGQGASYEQYF. The genes are TRBV19 and TRBJ2-7; 12 nucleotides align to TRBD1. Trimming took 6 bases from V and 1 from J; bases not matched to a gene: 4. This CDR3 is 15 amino acids long. The germline CDR1 and CDR2 sequences are LNHDA and SQIVND (reference sequence). The entire variable domain, with the rest obtained from reference TRBV19 and TRBJ2-7, is as follows: DGGITQSPKYLFRKEGQNVTLSCEQNLNHDAMYWYRQDPGQGLRLIYYSQIVNDFQKGDIAEGYSVSREKKESFPLTVTSAQKNPTAFYLCASRPGQGASYEQYFGPGTRLTVT.

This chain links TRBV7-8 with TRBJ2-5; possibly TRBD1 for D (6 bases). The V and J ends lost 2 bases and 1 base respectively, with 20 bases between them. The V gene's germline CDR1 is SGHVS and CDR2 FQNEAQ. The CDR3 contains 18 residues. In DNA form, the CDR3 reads TGTGCCAGCAGCTTATACATGGTTCCAGGGGCTCTCCAAGAGACCCAGTACTTC. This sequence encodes CASSLYMVPGALQETQYF. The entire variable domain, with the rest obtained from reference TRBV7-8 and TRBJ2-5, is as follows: GAGVSQSPRYKVAKRGQDVALRCDPISGHVSLFWYQQALGQGPEFLTYFQNEAQLDKSGLPSDRFFAERPEGSVSTLKIQRTQQEDSAVYLCASSLYMVPGALQETQYFGPGTRLLVL.

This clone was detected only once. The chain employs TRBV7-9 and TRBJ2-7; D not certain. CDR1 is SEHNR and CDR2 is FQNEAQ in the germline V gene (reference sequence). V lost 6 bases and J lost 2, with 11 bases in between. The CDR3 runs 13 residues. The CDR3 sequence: CASSPQPAYEQYF. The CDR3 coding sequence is TGTGCCAGCAGTCCTCAACCAGCCTACGAGCAGTACTTC. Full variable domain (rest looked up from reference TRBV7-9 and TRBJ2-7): DTGVSQNPRHKITKRGQNVTFRCDPISEHNRLYWYRQTLGQGPEFLTYFQNEAQLEKSRLLSDRFSAERPKGSFSTLEIQRTEQGDSAMYLCASSPQPAYEQYFGPGTRLTVT.

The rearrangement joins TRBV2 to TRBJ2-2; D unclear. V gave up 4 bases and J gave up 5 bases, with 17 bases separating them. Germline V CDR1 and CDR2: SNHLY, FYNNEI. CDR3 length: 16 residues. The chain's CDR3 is CASSVALGSRTGELFF. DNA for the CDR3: TGTGCCAGCAGTGTAGCTCTAGGATCCCGGACCGGGGAGCTGTTTTTT.

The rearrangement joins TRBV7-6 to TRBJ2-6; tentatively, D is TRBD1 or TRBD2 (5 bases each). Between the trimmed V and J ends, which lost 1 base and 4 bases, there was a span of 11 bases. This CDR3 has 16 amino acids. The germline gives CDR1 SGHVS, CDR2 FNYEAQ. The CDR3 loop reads CASSLGGGYGANVLTF. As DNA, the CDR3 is TGTGCCAGCAGCTTAGGTGGGGGATACGGGGCCAACGTCCTGACTTTC.

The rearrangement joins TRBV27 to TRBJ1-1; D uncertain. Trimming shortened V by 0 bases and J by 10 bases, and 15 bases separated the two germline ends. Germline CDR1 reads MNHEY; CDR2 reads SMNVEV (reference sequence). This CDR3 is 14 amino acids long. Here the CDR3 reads CASSLSRGGQSAFF. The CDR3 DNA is TGTGCCAGCAGTTTATCGCGGGGAGGGCAGTCAGCTTTCTTT.

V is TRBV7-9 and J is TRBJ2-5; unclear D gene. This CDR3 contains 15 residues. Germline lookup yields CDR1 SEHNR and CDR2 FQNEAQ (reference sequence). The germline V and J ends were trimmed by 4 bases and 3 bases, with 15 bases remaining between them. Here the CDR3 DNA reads TGTGCCAGCAGCTCCGCAGAAGGCGGCGAAGAGACCCAGTACTTC. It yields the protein CASSSAEGGEETQYF.

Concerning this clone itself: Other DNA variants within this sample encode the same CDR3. CDR3 amino acids: CASSFQGSGQPQHF. The CDR3, as DNA: TGTGCCAGCAGTTTTCAGGGCAGCGGTCAGCCCCAGCATTTT. V and J are TRBV28 and TRBJ1-5; D may be TRBD1 (5 bases). The germline V gene encodes CDR1 MDHEN and CDR2 SYDVKM. This CDR3 spans 14 amino acids. V lost 3 bases to trimming and J lost 6 bases, with 12 bases between them.

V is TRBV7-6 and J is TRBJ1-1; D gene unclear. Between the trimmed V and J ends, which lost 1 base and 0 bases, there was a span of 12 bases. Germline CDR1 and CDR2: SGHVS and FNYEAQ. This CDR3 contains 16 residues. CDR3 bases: TGTGCCAGCAGCTTAGGTGACAAGATAATGAACACTGAAGCTTTCTTT. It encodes CASSLGDKIMNTEAFF.

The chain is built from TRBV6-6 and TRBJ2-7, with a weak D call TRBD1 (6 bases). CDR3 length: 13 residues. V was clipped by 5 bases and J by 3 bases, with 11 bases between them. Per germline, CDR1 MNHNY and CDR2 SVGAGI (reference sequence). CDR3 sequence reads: CASSLLDSYEQYF. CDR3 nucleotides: TGTGCCAGCAGTCTACTGGACAGCTACGAGCAGTACTTC.

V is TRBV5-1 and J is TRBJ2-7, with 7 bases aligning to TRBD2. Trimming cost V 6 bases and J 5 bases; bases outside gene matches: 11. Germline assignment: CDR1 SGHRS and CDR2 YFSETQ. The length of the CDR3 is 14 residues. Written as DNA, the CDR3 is TGCGCCAGCAACCTGTGGGGCGGGAGTGACGAGCAGTACTTC. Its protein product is CASNLWGGSDEQYF. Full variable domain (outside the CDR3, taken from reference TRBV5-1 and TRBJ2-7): KAGVTQTPRYLIKTRGQQVTLSCSPISGHRSVSWYQQTPGQGLQFLFEYFSETQRNKGNFPGRFSGRQFSNSRSEMNVSTLELGDSALYLCASNLWGGSDEQYFGPGTRLTVT.